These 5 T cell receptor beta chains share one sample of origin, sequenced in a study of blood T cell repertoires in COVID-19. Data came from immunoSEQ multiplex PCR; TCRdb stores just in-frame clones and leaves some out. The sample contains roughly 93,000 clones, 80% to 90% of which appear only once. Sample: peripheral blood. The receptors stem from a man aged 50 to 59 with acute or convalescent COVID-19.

In DNA, the CDR3 is TGTGCCAGCAGTGATTTTTCGGGACAGGATTACTATGGCTACACCTTC. It specifies CASSDFSGQDYYGYTF. The chain links TRBV25-1 to TRBJ1-2, with 8 bases matching TRBD1. The CDR3 runs to 16 residues. Germline lookup yields CDR1 MGHDK and CDR2 SYGVNS. The trim removed 3 bases at V and 3 bases at J, leaving 9 bases unmatched.

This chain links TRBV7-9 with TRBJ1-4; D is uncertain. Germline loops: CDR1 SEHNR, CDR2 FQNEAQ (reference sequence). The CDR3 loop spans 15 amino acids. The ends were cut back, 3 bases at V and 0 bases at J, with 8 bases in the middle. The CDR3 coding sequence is TGTGCCAGCAGCTTCCCGCGTACAACTAATGAAAAACTGTTTTTT. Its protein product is CASSFPRTTNEKLFF.

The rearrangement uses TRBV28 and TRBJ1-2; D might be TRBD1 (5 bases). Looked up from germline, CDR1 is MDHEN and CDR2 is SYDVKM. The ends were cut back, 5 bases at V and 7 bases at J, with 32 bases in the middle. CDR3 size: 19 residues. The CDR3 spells CASSPHSPGGEQVHGGYTF. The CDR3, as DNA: TGTGCCAGCAGTCCACATTCCCCCGGAGGGGAACAGGTACATGGTGGCTACACCTTC.

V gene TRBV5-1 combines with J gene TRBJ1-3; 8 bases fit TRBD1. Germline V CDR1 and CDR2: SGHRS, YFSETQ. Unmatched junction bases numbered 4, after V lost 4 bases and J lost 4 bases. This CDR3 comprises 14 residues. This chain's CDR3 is CASSPGQGGNTIYF. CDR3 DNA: TGCGCCAGCAGCCCCGGACAGGGAGGAAACACCATATATTTT.

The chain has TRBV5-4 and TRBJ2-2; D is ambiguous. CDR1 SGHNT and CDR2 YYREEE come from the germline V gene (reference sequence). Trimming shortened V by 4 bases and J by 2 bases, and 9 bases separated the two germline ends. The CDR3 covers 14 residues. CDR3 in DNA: TGTGCCAGCAGCCCAGACACCAACACCGGGGAGCTGTTTTTT. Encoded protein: CASSPDTNTGELFF.